A selection of T cell receptor beta chains follows, all from one sample in a study of CD8 T cells in Susac syndrome. MiXCR, applied by TCRdb to the immunoSEQ multiplex PCR reads, yields one record per CDR3 protein. This sample carries approximately 110,000 distinct CDR3 sequences, approximately 93% of them seen once, and the ten largest clones take more than 0.25%. Sequencing was carried out using CD8+ T cells from PBMCs. These receptors all come from a human donor with multiple sclerosis. The CDR3 runs from the conserved cysteine through the conserved F or W. Fields, in order: J gene, D gene, V gene, clone size, CDR3 protein, CDR3 DNA. The D gene is left open where the match is weak. Rows may omit the clone size; those that give it use once, few, many or a size class.

>TRBJ2-3|.|TRBV4-1|once
CASSQYPGDTDTQYF
TGCGCCAGCAGCCAATACCCCGGAGACACAGATACGCAGTATTTT
>TRBJ1-1|TRBD1|TRBV7-9|.
CASSSRTTGVNTEAFF
TGTGCCAGCAGCTCGAGGACCACAGGGGTTAACACTGAAGCTTTCTTT
>TRBJ2-3|TRBD1|TRBV11-2|.
CASSLGTGGATDTQYF
TGTGCCAGCAGCTTAGGGACAGGGGGCGCGACAGATACGCAGTATTTT
>TRBJ2-2|.|TRBV9|.
CASSVVTTGELFF
TGTGCCAGCAGCGTAGTAACCACCGGGGAGCTGTTTTTT
>TRBJ1-2|.|TRBV29-1|once
CSVAGREGYGYTF
TGCAGCGTTGCCGGCAGGGAGGGATATGGCTACACCTTC
>TRBJ2-7|.|TRBV6-5|.
CASGSYYEQYF
TGTGCCAGCGGCAGCTACTACGAGCAGTACTTC
>TRBJ2-5|.|TRBV20-1|.
CSASYRTHQETQYF
TGCAGTGCTAGTTACAGGACCCACCAAGAGACCCAGTACTTC
>TRBJ2-1|.|TRBV2|.
CASSEWGGRNEQFF
TGTGCCAGCAGTGAATGGGGGGGCCGCAATGAGCAGTTCTTC
>TRBJ2-2|.|TRBV11-2|.
CASSSRDLGIGELFF
TGTGCCAGCAGCTCCCGGGACCTCGGGATCGGGGAGCTGTTTTTT
>TRBJ2-3|TRBD2|TRBV19|.
CASSITSGRADTQYF
TGTGCCAGTAGTATAACTAGCGGCAGGGCAGATACGCAGTATTTT
>TRBJ2-7|.|TRBV27|.
CASSFGLSSYEQYF
TGTGCCAGCAGTTTTGGTTTAAGCTCCTACGAGCAGTACTTC
>TRBJ2-3|.|TRBV7-9|.
CASPDVPRGTSTDTQYF
TGTGCCAGCCCAGACGTCCCCAGGGGGACTAGCACAGATACGCAGTATTTT
>TRBJ1-2|TRBD1|TRBV28|.
CASSLTGQLAYGYTF
TGTGCCAGCAGTCTAACGGGACAGTTGGCCTATGGCTACACCTTC
>TRBJ2-3|.|TRBV4-1|.
CASSLQPDDTQYF
TGCGCCAGCAGCCTACAACCCGATGATACGCAGTATTTT
>TRBJ2-3|.|TRBV7-9|.
CASTRPGDTQYF
TGTGCCAGCACCCGGCCGGGAGATACGCAGTATTTT
>TRBJ1-3|.|TRBV9|.
CASSVGRGSSGNTIYF
TGTGCCAGCAGCGTAGGTAGGGGTAGCTCTGGAAACACCATATATTTT